These 3 T cell receptor beta chains were sequenced from one sample in a study of neoadjuvant nivolumab and ipilimumab in lung cancer. The method was immunoSEQ multiplex PCR; TCRdb's version includes in-frame clones alone and lacks a portion of them. Found here are 10,000 to 15,000 clones, around 70% of them singletons; the top ten hold roughly 24%. The sequencing here drew on peripheral blood, taken after neoadjuvant nivolumab, alone or with ipilimumab, at or shortly before surgery. The receptors stem from an adult with non-small cell lung cancer.

This rearrangement joins TRBV18 to TRBJ2-5, with a possible D match to TRBD2 (5 bases). CDR1 is KGHSH, CDR2 LQKENI, per germline. This CDR3 has 15 amino acids. The V end lost 1 base, the J end lost 1 base, and 10 bases lay between the germline ends. The CDR3 sequence: CASSPLASLQETQYF. The CDR3, as DNA: TGTGCCAGCTCACCACTAGCTAGCCTCCAAGAGACCCAGTACTTC.

This sequence joins TRBV6-5 and TRBJ2-6; D is undetermined. The V gene lost 5 bases and the J gene lost 0 bases, with 8 bases spanning the gap. Germline-derived CDR1 and CDR2 are MNHEY and SVGAGI. The CDR3 is made up of 15 amino acids. The DNA of the CDR3 is TGTGCCAGCAGTCCCCCCTCCTCTGGGGCCAACGTCCTGACTTTC. It specifies CASSPPSSGANVLTF.

The V gene is TRBV30, the J gene TRBJ2-5; no reliable D call. The CDR3 contains 12 residues. V lost 3 bases and J lost 5, with 10 bases in between. Germline loops: CDR1 GTSNPN, CDR2 SVGIG (reference sequence). CDR3 amino acids: CAWRGSSETQYF. Written as DNA, the CDR3 is TGTGCCTGGAGGGGATCTTCGGAGACCCAGTACTTC.